This T cell receptor (beta chain) was captured in a study of cytomegalovirus exposure and HLA in healthy donors. Broader study findings: High sensitivity and specificity were reportedly achieved when the classifier diagnosed cytomegalovirus status. About 87% or about 30% of the time was how often most TCR beta V segments were productive, according to an earlier analysis.

To note about this clone: Its antigen is undetermined.

This PCR relied on a set of 60 Vbeta primers and 13 Jbeta primers. This table comes from immunoSEQ multiplex PCR, and its TCRdb copy is limited to in-frame clones, with some not included. The sample holds approximately 120,000 clones, 81% seen once. Sampled while nominally healthy, donors likely had unrecorded immune exposures. J gave up 5 bases and V 2 bases, and 15 bases lay outside the gene matches. The CDR3 loop spans 17 amino acids. Germline V gene sequence: CDR1 LGHNT, CDR2 FRNRAP. This TCR came from a young woman in good health and CMV-seronegative. V gene TRBV12-5 combines with J gene TRBJ2-7; 7 nucleotides align to TRBD2. The sequenced sample consisted of PBMCs. The CDR3 DNA sequence: TGTGCTAGTGGTTTGTCACCTCGGGGAGGGAGAGGAAACGAGCAGTACTTC. The encoded protein is CASGLSPRGGRGNEQYF. Full variable domain (missing parts from reference TRBV12-5 and TRBJ2-7): DARVTQTPRHKVTEMGQEVTMRCQPILGHNTVFWYRQTMMQGLELLAYFRNRAPLDDSGMPKDRFSAEMPDATLATLKIQPSEPRDSAVYFCASGLSPRGGRGNEQYFGPGTRLTVT.